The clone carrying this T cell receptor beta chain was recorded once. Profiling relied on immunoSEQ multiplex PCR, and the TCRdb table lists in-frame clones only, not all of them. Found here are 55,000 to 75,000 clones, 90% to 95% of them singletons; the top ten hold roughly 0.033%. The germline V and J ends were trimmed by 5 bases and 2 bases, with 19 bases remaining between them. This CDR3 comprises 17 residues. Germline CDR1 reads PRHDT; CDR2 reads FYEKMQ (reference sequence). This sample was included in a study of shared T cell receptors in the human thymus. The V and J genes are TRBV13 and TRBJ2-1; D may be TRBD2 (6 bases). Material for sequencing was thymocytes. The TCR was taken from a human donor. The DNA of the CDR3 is TGTGCCAGCAGCACTCGCTCGGGGGATAGCACCTACAATGAGCAGTTCTTC. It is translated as CASSTRSGDSTYNEQFF.